These 15 T cell receptor beta chains share one sample of origin, sequenced in a study of blood T cells in healthy people across ages (dated by TCRdb to about 2015). To prepare the library, 5' RACE was applied. Sequenced on an Illumina HiSeq 2500. A second PCR of 7 to 11 cycles was run with a J-beta primer mix and a sample-barcoded 5' primer. TCRdb reworked the public reads: Q25 trimming with fastp, MiXCR clone assembly, productive beta chains retained. Identical CDR3 protein sequences are pooled into one entry, listed with their most common genes and DNA. In this sample the table shows hundreds of thousands of distinct CDR3 sequences, more than 55% of which occur a single time. The biggest ten clones account for about a quarter of the sample. The source material was blood. These TCRs come from a man between 35 and 55 years old in good health.

In its sample, this clonotype was seen a few times. The genes are TRBV15 and TRBJ2-5; D is unresolved. Gene TRBJ2-7 matches the end of the DNA better, so the J call may be wrong. The CDR3 is 14 amino acids. Germline CDR1 and CDR2: LNHNV and YYDKDF (reference sequence). The CDR3 loop reads CATSRDLVEAEQYF. CDR3 sequence (DNA): TGTGCCACCAGCAGAGATCTAGTCGAGGCCGAGCAGTACTTC.

The rearrangement uses TRBV3-1 and TRBJ1-4, with D possibly matching TRBD1 (6 bases). CDR1 is LGHDT and CDR2 is YNNKEL in the germline V gene (reference sequence). CDR3 size: 16 residues. Deletions cut 5 bases from V and 3 bases from J, with 16 bases between. CDR3 DNA: TGTGCCAGCAGCAAAATTAGGGGGGAAGCTAATGAAAAACTGTTTTTT. It encodes CASSKIRGEANEKLFF.

This clonotype showed up just a few times. The chain combines TRBV6-1 with TRBJ2-7, with D tentatively TRBD1 (5 bases). The germline CDR1 and CDR2 sequences are MNHNS and SASEGT. This CDR3 region has 13 residues. V was pared by 3 bases and J by 2 bases, with 8 bases between. CDR3 residues: CASSEDTPYEQYF. The CDR3 coding sequence is TGTGCCAGCAGTGAGGACACCCCCTACGAGCAGTACTTC.

This clonotype was detected once. The chain couples TRBV11-1 to TRBJ1-1; 7 bases are a match to TRBD1. Losses at the gene ends were 2 bases for V and 0 bases for J; bases not matched to a gene: 12. Germline V gene sequence: CDR1 SGHAT, CDR2 FQDESV (reference sequence). The CDR3 runs 18 residues. The CDR3 bases are TGTGCCAGCAGCTTAAGGTTCGGCAGGGGGATTATGAACACTGAAGCTTTCTTT. Protein: CASSLRFGRGIMNTEAFF. Variable domain in full (rest from reference TRBV11-1 and TRBJ1-1): EAEVAQSPRYKITEKSQAVAFWCDPISGHATLYWYRQILGQGPELLVQFQDESVVDDSQLPKDRFSAERLKGVDSTLKIQPAELGDSAMYLCASSLRFGRGIMNTEAFFGQGTRLTVV.

The rearrangement links TRBV7-2 to TRBJ1-6; D is undetermined. The CDR3 has 14 residues. Germline CDR1 is SGHTA and CDR2 is FQGNSA. Trimming left V 5 bases short and J 10 bases short, with 15 bases between. In nucleotides, the CDR3 is TGTGCCAGCAGCCTAGGGTCGCTTGGATCACCCCTCCACTTT. Protein product: CASSLGSLGSPLHF.

The genes are TRBV27 and TRBJ1-5, with 10 bases lining up with TRBD1. This CDR3 region has 17 residues. The germline V gene has CDR1 MNHEY and CDR2 SMNVEV (reference sequence). V was clipped by 5 bases and J by 2 bases; unmatched bases: 9. CDR3 protein: CASSALGTGEGNQPQHF. Here the CDR3 DNA reads TGTGCCAGCAGTGCCCTCGGGACAGGGGAGGGCAATCAGCCCCAGCATTTT.

This clonotype was observed a single time. The chain links TRBV5-1 to TRBJ1-2; D remains unclear. This CDR3 contains 14 residues. The ends were cut back, 0 bases at V and 7 bases at J, with 13 bases in the middle. Germline-derived CDR1 and CDR2 are SGHRS and YFSETQ. CDR3 nucleotides: TGCGCCAGCAGCTTGGAGGGAAGCAACGGTGGCTACACCTTC. Translated, it gives CASSLEGSNGGYTF.

This clonotype was counted between two and nine times. The chain is built from TRBV7-3 and TRBJ2-1, with D uncertain. The CDR3 is 14 residues long. V was clipped by 1 base and J by 9 bases, with 13 bases between them. Germline lookup yields CDR1 SGHTA and CDR2 FQGTGA. CDR3 DNA sequence: TGTGCCAGCAGCTTAATATTGGGGTCGAGTGAGCAGTTCTTC. The encoded protein is CASSLILGSSEQFF.

The V call is TRBV6-1, the J call TRBJ2-1; TRBD2 matches 7 bases. The germline gives CDR1 MNHNS, CDR2 SASEGT. The CDR3 covers 14 residues. V was clipped by 11 bases and J by 0 bases; unmatched bases: 7. The CDR3 reads CAGEGGSSYNEQFF. DNA for the CDR3: TGTGCCGGGGAAGGCGGGAGCTCCTACAATGAGCAGTTCTTC.

This clonotype was detected a few times. The chain couples TRBV9 to TRBJ2-5; D not resolved. This CDR3 contains 14 residues. CDR1 is SGDLS, CDR2 YYNGEE, per germline. Trimming left V 1 base short and J 2 bases short, with 9 bases between. The CDR3: CASSVSPVQETQYF. The CDR3 DNA follows: TGTGCCAGCAGCGTATCACCAGTTCAAGAGACCCAGTACTTC.

The CDR3 reads CASSQDARGSSYNSPLHF. For the CDR3, the DNA is TGTGCCAGCAGCCAGGACGCGAGGGGAAGCTCCTATAATTCACCCCTCCACTTT. This chain joins TRBV4-2 and TRBJ1-6, with TRBD1 as a possible D gene (5 bases). Trimming shortened V by 3 bases and J by 0 bases, and 15 bases separated the two germline ends. CDR1 LGHNA and CDR2 YNFKEQ come from the germline V gene. This CDR3 comprises 18 residues.

This sequence joins TRBV28 and TRBJ2-6; D gene unclear. The CDR3 is made up of 15 amino acids. Per the germline V gene, CDR1 is MDHEN and CDR2 is SYDVKM. The V end lost 5 bases, the J end lost 4 bases, and 12 bases lay between the germline ends. The CDR3 loop is CASSNQVTGANVLTF. The CDR3 coding sequence is TGTGCCAGCAGTAATCAGGTGACCGGGGCCAACGTCCTGACTTTC.

DNA for the CDR3: TGTGCCAGCAGCCAAGTGGCTACCACCGAGCAGTACTTC. This encodes CASSQVATTEQYF. The chain employs TRBV3-1 and TRBJ2-1; D is uncertain. The DNA end is more similar to TRBJ2-7, so the J call may be wrong. The germline V gene has CDR1 LGHDT and CDR2 YNNKEL (reference sequence). The CDR3 runs 13 residues.

The J gene is TRBJ2-7, the V gene TRBV2, with a possible D match to TRBD2 (5 bases). Germline-derived CDR1 and CDR2 are SNHLY and FYNNEI. The length of the CDR3 is 13 residues. Trimming removed 8 bases from V and 3 bases from J, with 14 bases in between. CDR3 DNA: TGTGCCAGCGGGCCGACTGACTACTACGAGCAGTACTTC. Its protein product is CASGPTDYYEQYF.

This clonotype has a handful of counts. The chain is built from TRBV6-1 and TRBJ2-1, with D tentatively TRBD1 (5 bases). Germline V lookup: CDR1 MNHNS, CDR2 SASEGT. The CDR3 runs to 16 residues. Trimming removed 4 bases at V and 0 bases at J, with 13 bases between. The CDR3 reads CASSALWGHSYNEQFF. CDR3 DNA sequence: TGTGCCAGCAGTGCACTATGGGGCCACTCCTACAATGAGCAGTTCTTC.